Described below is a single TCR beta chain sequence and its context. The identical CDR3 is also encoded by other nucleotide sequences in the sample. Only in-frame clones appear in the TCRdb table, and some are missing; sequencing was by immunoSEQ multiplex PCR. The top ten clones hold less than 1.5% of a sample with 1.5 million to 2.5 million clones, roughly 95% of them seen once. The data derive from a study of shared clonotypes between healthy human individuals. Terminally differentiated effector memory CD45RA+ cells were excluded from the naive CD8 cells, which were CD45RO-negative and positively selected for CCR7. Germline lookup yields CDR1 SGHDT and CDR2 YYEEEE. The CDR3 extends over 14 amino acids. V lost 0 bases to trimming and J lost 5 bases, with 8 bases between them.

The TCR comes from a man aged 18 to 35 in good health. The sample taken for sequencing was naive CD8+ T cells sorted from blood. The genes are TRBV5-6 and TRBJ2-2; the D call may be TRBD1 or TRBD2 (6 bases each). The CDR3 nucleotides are TGTGCCAGCAGCTTGGTAGGGGGGACCGGGGAGCTGTTTTTT. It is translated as CASSLVGGTGELFF.